This TCR beta chain was retrieved from a study of T cell responses to AZD1222 COVID-19 vaccine. This table comes from immunoSEQ multiplex PCR, and its TCRdb copy is limited to in-frame clones, with some not included. The table lists 100,000 to 120,000 clones, roughly nine tenths of them singletons. This TCR was sampled from an adult in good health. The material was peripheral blood, obtained on day 0 of MenACWY control vaccination.

CDR3 region: CASSEKERSGSTEAFF. In DNA, the CDR3 is TGTGCCAGCAGCGAAAAAGAGCGGTCAGGGAGCACTGAAGCTTTCTTT. This chain links TRBV7-9 with TRBJ1-1, with D possibly TRBD1 on 5 matching bases. This CDR3 has 16 amino acids. Trimming took off 5 bases at V and 4 bases at J, with 20 bases between the two ends. In germline, CDR1 is SEHNR, CDR2 FQNEAQ (reference sequence).